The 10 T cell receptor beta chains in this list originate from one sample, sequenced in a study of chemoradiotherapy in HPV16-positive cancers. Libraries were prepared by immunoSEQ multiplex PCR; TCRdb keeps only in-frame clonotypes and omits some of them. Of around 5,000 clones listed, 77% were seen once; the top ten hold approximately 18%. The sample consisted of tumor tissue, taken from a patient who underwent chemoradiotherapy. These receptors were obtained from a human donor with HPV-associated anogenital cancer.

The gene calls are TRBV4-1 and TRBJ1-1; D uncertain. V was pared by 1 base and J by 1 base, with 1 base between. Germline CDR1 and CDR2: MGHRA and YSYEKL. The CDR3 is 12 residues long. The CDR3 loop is CASSQGNTEAFF. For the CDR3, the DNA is TGCGCCAGCAGCCAAGGGAACACTGAAGCTTTCTTT.

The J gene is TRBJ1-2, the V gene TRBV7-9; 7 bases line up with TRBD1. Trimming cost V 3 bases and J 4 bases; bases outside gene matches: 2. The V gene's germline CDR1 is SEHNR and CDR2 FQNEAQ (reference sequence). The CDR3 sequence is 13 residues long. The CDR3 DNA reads TGTGCCAGCAGCTTTACAGGGGTCTATGGCTACACCTTC. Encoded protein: CASSFTGVYGYTF.

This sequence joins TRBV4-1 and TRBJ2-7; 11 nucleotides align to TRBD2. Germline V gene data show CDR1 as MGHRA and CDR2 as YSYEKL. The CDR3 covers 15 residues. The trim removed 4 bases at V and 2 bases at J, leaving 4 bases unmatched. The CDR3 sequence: CASSRLAGQAYEQYF. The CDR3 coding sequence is TGCGCCAGCAGCCGACTAGCGGGGCAAGCCTACGAGCAGTACTTC.

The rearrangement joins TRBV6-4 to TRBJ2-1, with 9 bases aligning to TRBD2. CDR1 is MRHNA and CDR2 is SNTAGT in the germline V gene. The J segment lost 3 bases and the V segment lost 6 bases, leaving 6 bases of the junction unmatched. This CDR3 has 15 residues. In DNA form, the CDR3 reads TGTGCCAGCAGCCAGACTAGCGGAGACTACAATGAGCAGTTCTTC. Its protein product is CASSQTSGDYNEQFF.

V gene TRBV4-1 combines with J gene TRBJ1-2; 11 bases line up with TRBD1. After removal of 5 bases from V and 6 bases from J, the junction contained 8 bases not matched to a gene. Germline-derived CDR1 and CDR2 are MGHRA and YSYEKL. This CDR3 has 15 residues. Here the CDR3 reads CASSIRDRGSDGYTF. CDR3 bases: TGCGCCAGCAGCATACGGGACAGGGGGAGCGATGGCTACACCTTC.

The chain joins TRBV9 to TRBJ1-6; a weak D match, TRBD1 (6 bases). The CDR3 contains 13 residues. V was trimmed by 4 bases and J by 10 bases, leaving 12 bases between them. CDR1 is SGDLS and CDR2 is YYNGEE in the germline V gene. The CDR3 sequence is CASSSGGRSPLHF. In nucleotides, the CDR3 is TGTGCCAGCAGCTCGGGGGGGCGGTCACCCCTCCACTTT.

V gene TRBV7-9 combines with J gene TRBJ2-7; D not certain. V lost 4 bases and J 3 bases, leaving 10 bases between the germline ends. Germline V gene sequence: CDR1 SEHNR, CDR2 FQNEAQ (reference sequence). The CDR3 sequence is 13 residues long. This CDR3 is CASSSSTLYEQYF. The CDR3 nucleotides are TGTGCCAGCAGCTCTAGTACGCTCTACGAGCAGTACTTC.

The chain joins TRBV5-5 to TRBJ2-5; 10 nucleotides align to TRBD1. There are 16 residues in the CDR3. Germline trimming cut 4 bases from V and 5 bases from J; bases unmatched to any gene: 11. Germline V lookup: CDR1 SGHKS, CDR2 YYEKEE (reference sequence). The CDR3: CASSHPGQGFGETQYF. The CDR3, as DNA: TGTGCCAGCAGCCATCCGGGACAGGGGTTCGGGGAGACCCAGTACTTC.

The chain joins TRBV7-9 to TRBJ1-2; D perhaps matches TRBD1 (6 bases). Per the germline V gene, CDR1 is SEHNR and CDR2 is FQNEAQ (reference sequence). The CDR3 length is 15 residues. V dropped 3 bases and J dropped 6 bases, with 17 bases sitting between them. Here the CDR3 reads CASSLVLDSKDGYTF. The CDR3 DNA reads TGTGCCAGCAGCTTGGTTTTGGACAGTAAGGATGGCTACACCTTC.

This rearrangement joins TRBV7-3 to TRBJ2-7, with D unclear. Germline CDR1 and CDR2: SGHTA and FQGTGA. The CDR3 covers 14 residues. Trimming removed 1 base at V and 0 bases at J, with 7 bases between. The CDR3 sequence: CASSLNQASYEQYF. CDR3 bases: TGTGCCAGCAGCTTAAATCAGGCCTCCTACGAGCAGTACTTC.